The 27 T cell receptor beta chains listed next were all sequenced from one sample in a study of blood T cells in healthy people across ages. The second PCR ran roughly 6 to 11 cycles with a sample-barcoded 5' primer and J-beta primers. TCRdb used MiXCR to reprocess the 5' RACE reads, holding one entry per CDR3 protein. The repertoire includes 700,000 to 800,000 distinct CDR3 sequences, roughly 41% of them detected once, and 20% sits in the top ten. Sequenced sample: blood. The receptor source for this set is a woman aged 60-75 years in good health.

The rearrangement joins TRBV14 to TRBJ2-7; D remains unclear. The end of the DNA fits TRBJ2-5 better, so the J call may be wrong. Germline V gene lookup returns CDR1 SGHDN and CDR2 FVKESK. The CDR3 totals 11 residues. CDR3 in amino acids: CASSLQKTQYF. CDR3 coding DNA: TGTGCCAGCAGTCTACAGAAGACCCAGTACTTC.

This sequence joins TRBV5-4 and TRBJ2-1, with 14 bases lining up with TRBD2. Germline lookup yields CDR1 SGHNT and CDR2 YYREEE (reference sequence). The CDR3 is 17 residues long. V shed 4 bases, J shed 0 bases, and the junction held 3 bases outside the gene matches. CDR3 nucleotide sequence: TGTGCCAGCAGCGGGGGACTAGCGGGAGACTCCTACAATGAGCAGTTCTTC. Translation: CASSGGLAGDSYNEQFF.

The CDR3: CASSDSVGSETQYF. The CDR3 nucleotides are TGTGCCAGCAGTGACAGTGTGGGGTCAGAGACCCAGTACTTC. V is TRBV6-5 and J is TRBJ2-5; TRBD1 might be the D (5 bases). This CDR3 contains 14 residues. Trimming took 5 bases from V and 4 from J, leaving 14 bases between them. CDR1 MNHEY and CDR2 SVGAGI come from the germline V gene.

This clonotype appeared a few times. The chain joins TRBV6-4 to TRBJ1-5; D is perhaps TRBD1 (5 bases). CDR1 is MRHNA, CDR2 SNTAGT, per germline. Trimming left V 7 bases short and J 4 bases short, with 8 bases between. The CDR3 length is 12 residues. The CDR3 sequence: CASMGGNQPQHF. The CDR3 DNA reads TGTGCCAGCATGGGGGGAAATCAGCCCCAGCATTTT.

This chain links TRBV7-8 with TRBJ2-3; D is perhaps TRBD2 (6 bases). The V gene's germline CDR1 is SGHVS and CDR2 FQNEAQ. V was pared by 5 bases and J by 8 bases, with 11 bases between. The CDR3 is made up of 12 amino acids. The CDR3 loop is CASSPNGGTQYF. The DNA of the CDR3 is TGTGCCAGCAGCCCGAACGGGGGTACGCAGTATTTT.

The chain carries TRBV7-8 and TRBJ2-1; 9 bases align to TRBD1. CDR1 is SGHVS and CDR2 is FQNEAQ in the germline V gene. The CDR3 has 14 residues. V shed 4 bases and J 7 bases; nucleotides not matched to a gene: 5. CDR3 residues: CASSSSGQGNEQFF. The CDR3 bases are TGTGCCAGCAGCTCATCGGGACAGGGAAATGAGCAGTTCTTC.

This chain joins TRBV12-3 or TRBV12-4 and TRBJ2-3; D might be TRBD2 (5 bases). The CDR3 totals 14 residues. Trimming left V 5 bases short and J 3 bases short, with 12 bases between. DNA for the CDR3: TGTGCCAGCAGTACCAGACGAGGGACAGATACGCAGTATTTT. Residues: CASSTRRGTDTQYF.

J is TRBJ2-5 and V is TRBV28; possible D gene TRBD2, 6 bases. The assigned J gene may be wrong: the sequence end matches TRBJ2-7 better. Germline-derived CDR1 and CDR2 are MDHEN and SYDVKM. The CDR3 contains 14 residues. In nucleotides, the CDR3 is TGTGCCAGCAGTTCTGGGGGGACCCTGTACGAGCAGTACTTC. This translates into CASSSGGTLYEQYF.

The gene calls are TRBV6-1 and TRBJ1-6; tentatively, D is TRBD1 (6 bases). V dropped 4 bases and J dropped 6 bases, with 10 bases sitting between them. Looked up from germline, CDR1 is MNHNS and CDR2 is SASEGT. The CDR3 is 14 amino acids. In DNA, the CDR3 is TGTGCCAGCAGTGGGACAGTGATTAATTCACCCCTCCACTTT. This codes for CASSGTVINSPLHF.

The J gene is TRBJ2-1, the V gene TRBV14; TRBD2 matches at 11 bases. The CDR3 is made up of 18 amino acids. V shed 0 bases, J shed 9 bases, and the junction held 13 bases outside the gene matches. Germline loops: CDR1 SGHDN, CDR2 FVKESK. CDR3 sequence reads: CASSQEGQLAGEGREQFF. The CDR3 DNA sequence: TGTGCCAGCAGCCAAGAGGGGCAACTAGCGGGAGAGGGACGTGAGCAGTTCTTC.

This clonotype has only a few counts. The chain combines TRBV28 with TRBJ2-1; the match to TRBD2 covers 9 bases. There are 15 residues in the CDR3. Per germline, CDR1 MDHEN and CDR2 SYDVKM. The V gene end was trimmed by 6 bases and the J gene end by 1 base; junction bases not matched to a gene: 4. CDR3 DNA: TGTGCCAGCAGAATTAGCGGGAGTTCCTACAATGAGCAGTTCTTC. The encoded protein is CASRISGSSYNEQFF.

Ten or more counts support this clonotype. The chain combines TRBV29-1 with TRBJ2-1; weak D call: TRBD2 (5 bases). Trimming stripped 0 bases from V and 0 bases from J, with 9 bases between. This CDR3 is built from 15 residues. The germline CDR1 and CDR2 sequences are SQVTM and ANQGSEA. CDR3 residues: CSVEDAGLSYNEQFF. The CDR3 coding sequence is TGCAGCGTTGAAGATGCGGGCCTCTCCTACAATGAGCAGTTCTTC.

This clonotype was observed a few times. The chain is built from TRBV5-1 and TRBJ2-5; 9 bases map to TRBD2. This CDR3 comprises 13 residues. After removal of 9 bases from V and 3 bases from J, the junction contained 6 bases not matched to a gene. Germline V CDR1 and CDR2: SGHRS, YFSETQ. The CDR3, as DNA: TGCGCCACCCGTTTAGCGGGGGAAGAGACCCAGTACTTC. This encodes CATRLAGEETQYF.

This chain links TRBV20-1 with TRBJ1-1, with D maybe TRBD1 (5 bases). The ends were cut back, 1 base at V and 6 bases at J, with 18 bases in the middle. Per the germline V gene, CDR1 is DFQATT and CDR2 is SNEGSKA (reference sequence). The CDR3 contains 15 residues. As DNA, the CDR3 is TGCAGTGCTAGAGTTGCAGGGAGGATCCAAGCTGAAGCTTTCTTT. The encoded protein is CSARVAGRIQAEAFF.

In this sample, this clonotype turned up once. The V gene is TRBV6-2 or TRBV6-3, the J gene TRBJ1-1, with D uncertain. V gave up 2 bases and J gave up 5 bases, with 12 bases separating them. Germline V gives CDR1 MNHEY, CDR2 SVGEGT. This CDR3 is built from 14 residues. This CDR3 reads CASSYLGLGTEAFF. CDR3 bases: TGTGCCAGCAGTTACCTGGGGTTGGGAACTGAAGCTTTCTTT.

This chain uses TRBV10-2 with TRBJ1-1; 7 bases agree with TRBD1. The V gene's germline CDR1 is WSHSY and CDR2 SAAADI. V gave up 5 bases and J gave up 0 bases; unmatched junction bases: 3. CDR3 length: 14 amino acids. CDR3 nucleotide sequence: TGCGCCAGCAGTACGGGACAGATGAACACTGAAGCTTTCTTT. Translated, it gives CASSTGQMNTEAFF.

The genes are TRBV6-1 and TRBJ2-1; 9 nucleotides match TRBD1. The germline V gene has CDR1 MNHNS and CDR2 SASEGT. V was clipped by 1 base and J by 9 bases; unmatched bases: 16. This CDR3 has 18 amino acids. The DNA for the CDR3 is TGTGCCAGCAGTGAAGGGGATACCGGGACAGGGCGCCTCGGTGAGCAGTTCTTC. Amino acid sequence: CASSEGDTGTGRLGEQFF.

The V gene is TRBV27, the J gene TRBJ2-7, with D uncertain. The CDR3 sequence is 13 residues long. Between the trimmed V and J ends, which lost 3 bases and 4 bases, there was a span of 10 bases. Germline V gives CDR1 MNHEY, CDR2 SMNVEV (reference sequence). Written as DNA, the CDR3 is TGTGCCAGCAGTTTTGTCGACGGTTACGAGCAGTACTTC. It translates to CASSFVDGYEQYF.

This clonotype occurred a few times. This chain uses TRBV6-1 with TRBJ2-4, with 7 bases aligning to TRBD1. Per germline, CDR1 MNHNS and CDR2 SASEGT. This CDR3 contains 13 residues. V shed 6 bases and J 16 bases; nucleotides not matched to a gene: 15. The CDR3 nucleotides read TGTGCCAGCAGAGACTTTCCGGGACAGCTCCTCTACTTC. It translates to CASRDFPGQLLYF.

Written as DNA, the CDR3 is TGTGCCAGCAGCGCCGACCGGGGGGGAAATGAGCAGTACTTC. Amino acids: CASSADRGGNEQYF. V is TRBV9 and J is TRBJ2-7; 8 bases fit TRBD2. The CDR3 runs 14 residues. CDR1 is SGDLS and CDR2 is YYNGEE in the germline V gene. V lost 3 bases to trimming and J lost 7 bases; unmatched junction nucleotides: 9.

The chain's CDR3 is CASIVSGREAQYF. The CDR3 region has the DNA TGTGCCAGCATTGTTAGCGGGAGGGAGGCCCAGTACTTC. J is TRBJ2-7 and V is TRBV28, with 11 bases lining up with TRBD2. CDR1 and CDR2 (germline): MDHEN, SYDVKM. The junction had 9 bases not matched to a gene; V was cut back by 7 bases and J by 10 bases. This CDR3 has 13 amino acids.

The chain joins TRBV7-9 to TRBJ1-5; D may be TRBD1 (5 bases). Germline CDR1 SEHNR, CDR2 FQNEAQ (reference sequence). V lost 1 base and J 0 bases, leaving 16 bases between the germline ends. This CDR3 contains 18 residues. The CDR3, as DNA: TGTGCCAGCAGCTTAGGGGGTCCCGGGGCGTATAGCAATCAGCCCCAGCATTTT. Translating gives CASSLGGPGAYSNQPQHF.

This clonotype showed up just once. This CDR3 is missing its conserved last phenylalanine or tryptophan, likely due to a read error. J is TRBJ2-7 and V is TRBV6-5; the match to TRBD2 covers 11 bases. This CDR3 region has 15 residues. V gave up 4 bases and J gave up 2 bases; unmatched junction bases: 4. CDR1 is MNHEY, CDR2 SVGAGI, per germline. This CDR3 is CASSWDSGRAYEQYL. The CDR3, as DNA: TGTGCCAGCAGTTGGGATAGCGGGAGGGCCTACGAGCAGTACCTC.

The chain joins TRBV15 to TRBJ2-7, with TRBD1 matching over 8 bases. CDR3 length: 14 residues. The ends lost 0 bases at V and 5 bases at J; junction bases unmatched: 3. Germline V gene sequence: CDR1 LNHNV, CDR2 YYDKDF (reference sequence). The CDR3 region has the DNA TGTGCCACCAGCAGAGACAGGGGGCAGGACGAGCAGTACTTC. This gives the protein CATSRDRGQDEQYF.

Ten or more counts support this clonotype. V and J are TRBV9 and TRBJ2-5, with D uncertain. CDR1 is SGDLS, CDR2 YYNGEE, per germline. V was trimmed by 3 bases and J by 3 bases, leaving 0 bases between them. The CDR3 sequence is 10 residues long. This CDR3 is CASSEETQYF. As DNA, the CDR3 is TGTGCCAGCAGCGAAGAGACCCAGTACTTC.

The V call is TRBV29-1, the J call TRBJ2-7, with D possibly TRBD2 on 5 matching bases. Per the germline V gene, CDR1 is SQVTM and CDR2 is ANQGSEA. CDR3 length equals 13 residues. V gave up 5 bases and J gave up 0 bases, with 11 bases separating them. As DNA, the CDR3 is TGCAGCGTTAAGATTGGGAGCTCCTACGAGCAGTACTTC. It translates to CSVKIGSSYEQYF.

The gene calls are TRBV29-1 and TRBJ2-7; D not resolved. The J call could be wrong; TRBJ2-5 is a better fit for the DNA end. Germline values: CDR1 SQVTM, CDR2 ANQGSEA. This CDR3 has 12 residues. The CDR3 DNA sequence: TGCAGCTACGAGTACCTCTCGGAGACCCAGTACTTC. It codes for CSYEYLSETQYF.